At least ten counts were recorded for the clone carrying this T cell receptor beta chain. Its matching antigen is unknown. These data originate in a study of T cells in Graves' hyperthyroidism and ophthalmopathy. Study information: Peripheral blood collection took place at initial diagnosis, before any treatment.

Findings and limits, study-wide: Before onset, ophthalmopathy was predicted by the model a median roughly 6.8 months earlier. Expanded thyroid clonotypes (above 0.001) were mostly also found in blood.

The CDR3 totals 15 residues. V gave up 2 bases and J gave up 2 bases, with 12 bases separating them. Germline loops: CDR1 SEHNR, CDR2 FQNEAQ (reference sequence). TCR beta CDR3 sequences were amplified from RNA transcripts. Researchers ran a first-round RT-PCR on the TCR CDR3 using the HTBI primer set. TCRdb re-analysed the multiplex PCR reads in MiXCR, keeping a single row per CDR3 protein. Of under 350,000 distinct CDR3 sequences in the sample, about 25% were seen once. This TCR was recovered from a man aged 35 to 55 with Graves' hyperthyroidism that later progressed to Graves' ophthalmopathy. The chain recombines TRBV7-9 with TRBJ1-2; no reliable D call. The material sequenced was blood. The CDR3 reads CASSLLLGPNYGYTF. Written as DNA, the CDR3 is TGTGCCAGCAGCTTATTGCTCGGGCCAAACTATGGCTACACCTTC.